Below, 6 T cell receptor beta chains from the same sample are listed, as sequenced in a study of spatial heterogeneity in lung cancer (dated by TCRdb to between 2017 and 2020). Libraries were constructed by 5' RACE. Sequencing was carried out with a NextSeq 500. TCRdb applied fastp at Q25 and MiXCR to the public reads, then kept only in-frame beta chains. Merged by CDR3 protein, the rows form single entries marked with the most common genes and DNA. The sample profile shows about 27,000 distinct CDR3 sequences; over 5% of them were found once. The ten biggest clones cover approximately 24% of the sample. What this sample's time point label stands for: blood at routine non-recurrence follow-up after resection. Specimen: PBMCs, collected at follow-up. All receptors derive from a female donor with early-stage non-small cell lung cancer.

This clonotype has ten or more counts. The V and J genes are TRBV20-1 and TRBJ1-1, with 8 bases fitting TRBD1. J was trimmed by 0 bases and V by 1 base; bases with no gene match: 4. This CDR3 spans 15 amino acids. In germline, CDR1 is DFQATT, CDR2 SNEGSKA (reference sequence). CDR3 in DNA: TGCAGTGCTAGAGCGCGACAGGGGTTGAACACTGAAGCTTTCTTT. Translating gives CSARARQGLNTEAFF.

The chain carries TRBV6-5 and TRBJ2-5, with 8 bases identical to TRBD1. With 6 bases clipped from V and 4 bases from J, the junction kept 7 bases outside the gene matches. The CDR3 is made up of 14 amino acids. Germline V gene lookup returns CDR1 MNHEY and CDR2 SVGAGI. In DNA form, the CDR3 reads TGTGCCAGCAGGTCGGGGACAGGTCTAGAGACCCAGTACTTC. It yields the protein CASRSGTGLETQYF.

This clonotype is deemed medium-sized. This chain connects TRBV9 to TRBJ2-3, with TRBD2 matching 10 bases. Trimming cost V 6 bases and J 4 bases; bases outside gene matches: 5. The CDR3 is made up of 14 amino acids. Germline V lookup: CDR1 SGDLS, CDR2 YYNGEE. DNA of the CDR3: TGTGCCAGCAAACAAGCGGGAGGGGCAGATACGCAGTATTTT. As protein: CASKQAGGADTQYF.

The chain couples TRBV6-2 or TRBV6-3 to TRBJ2-1; 9 positions match TRBD2. V trimming: 6 bases; J trimming: 2 bases; junction bases outside the gene matches: 5. Germline V gene lookup returns CDR1 MNHEY and CDR2 SVGEGT. This CDR3 spans 15 amino acids. The CDR3 nucleotides read TGTGCCAGCAGCTTCGGACTAGCGACCTACAATGAGCAGTTCTTC. This codes for CASSFGLATYNEQFF.

This clonotype appeared many times. The chain carries TRBV24-1 and TRBJ2-5; D is uncertain. V dropped 2 bases and J dropped 4 bases, with 4 bases sitting between them. The CDR3 extends over 12 amino acids. Germline loops: CDR1 KGHDR, CDR2 SFDVKD. The CDR3 is CATSDYGETQYF. CDR3 DNA: TGTGCCACCAGTGATTACGGAGAGACCCAGTACTTC.

This clonotype turned up a few times. CDR3 DNA sequence: TGCGCCAGCAGCGTCGAGGGGGGTCAGCCCCAGCATTTT. It encodes CASSVEGGQPQHF. The V and J genes are TRBV5-1 and TRBJ1-5; D possibly corresponds to TRBD1 (6 bases). V was trimmed by 4 bases and J by 6 bases, leaving 11 bases between them. CDR1 SGHRS and CDR2 YFSETQ come from the germline V gene. The CDR3 has 13 residues.